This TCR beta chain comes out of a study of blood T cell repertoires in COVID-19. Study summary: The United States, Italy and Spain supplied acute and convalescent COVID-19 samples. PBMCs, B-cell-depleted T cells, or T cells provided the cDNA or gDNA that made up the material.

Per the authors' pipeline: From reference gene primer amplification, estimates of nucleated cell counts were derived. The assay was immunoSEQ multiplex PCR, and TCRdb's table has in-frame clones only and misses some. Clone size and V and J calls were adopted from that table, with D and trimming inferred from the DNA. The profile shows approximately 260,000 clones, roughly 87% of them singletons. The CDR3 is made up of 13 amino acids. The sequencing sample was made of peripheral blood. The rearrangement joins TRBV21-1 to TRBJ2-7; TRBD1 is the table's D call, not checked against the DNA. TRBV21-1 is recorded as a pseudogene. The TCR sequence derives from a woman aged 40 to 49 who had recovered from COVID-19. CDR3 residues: CASSSKGNYEQYV. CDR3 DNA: TGTGCCAGCAGTTCTAAGGGGAACTACGAGCAGTACGTC.